This entry concerns a single T cell receptor beta chain. Its antigen remains unidentified. The data were produced by immunoSEQ multiplex PCR, yet TCRdb's version contains in-frame clones alone and is incomplete. The sample carries some 130,000 clones, over 75% recorded once. V was pared by 3 bases and J by 2 bases, with 11 bases between. CDR3 size: 15 residues. Germline V gene data show CDR1 as MDHEN and CDR2 as SYDVKM. The sample belongs to a study of T cell responses to AZD1222 COVID-19 vaccine. Study-level results: Across spike, vaccine-associated CD4 TCRs were found, dominant at 160-218 and 743-854. Donors were mostly white British, more females; clonal diversity possibly underestimated. The study reported that nearly half of spike-specific TCRs target unmutated variant regions. Baseline serostatus was positive in only six AZD1222 recipients.

The rearrangement uses TRBV28 and TRBJ1-3; D may be TRBD1 (6 bases). This clonotype was sampled from an adult in good health. Source: peripheral blood, taken on day 0 of AZD1222 vaccination. CDR3 in amino acids: CASSFSRTAGNTIYF. DNA for the CDR3: TGTGCCAGCAGTTTCTCTCGGACAGCTGGAAACACCATATATTTT. The full variable domain, with the rest looked up from reference TRBV28 and TRBJ1-3, is DVKVTQSSRYLVKRTGEKVFLECVQDMDHENMFWYRQDPGLGLRLIYFSYDVKMKEKGDIPEGYSVSREKKERFSLILESASTNQTSMYLCASSFSRTAGNTIYFGEGSWLTVV.